The next 25 T cell receptor beta chains were all read from a single sample in a study of blood T cell repertoires in COVID-19. Some clones are missing from TCRdb's copy, which holds only in-frame ones; the method was immunoSEQ multiplex PCR. The sample contains 85,000 to 110,000 clones, approximately 86% of which appear only once. Sequences were obtained from peripheral blood. All receptors come from a human donor in a cohort sampled during active COVID-19.

The V call is TRBV18, the J call TRBJ1-1; possible D gene TRBD1, 5 bases. The germline V gene encodes CDR1 KGHSH and CDR2 LQKENI. Trimming cost V 1 base and J 4 bases, with 10 bases left between them. The CDR3 totals 14 residues. The CDR3 DNA reads as TGTGCCAGCTCACCACTTCAGGGCGGCACTGAAGCTTTCTTT. It codes for CASSPLQGGTEAFF.

This clone was seen only once. The chain links TRBV11-2 to TRBJ1-1, with 8 bases fitting TRBD1. The CDR3 consists of 15 residues. In germline, CDR1 is SGHAT, CDR2 FQNNGV. V was clipped by 5 bases and J by 5 bases; unmatched bases: 10. The CDR3 loop is CASSPLRTGRTEAFF. In nucleotides, the CDR3 is TGTGCCAGCAGCCCGCTTCGGACAGGGAGAACTGAAGCTTTCTTT.

This sequence joins TRBV12-3 or TRBV12-4 and TRBJ2-1; 8 bases are shared with TRBD1. CDR3 length: 11 residues. V shed 6 bases and J 12 bases; nucleotides not matched to a gene: 4. The DNA for the CDR3 is TGTGCCAGCAGCCCAGGGACAGGGCAGTTCTTC. Amino acid sequence: CASSPGTGQFF.

The chain links TRBV4-2 to TRBJ2-7, with D perhaps matching TRBD2 (6 bases). The V and J ends lost 0 bases and 4 bases respectively, with 10 bases between them. Germline assignment: CDR1 LGHNA and CDR2 YNFKEQ. CDR3 length equals 14 residues. Written as DNA, the CDR3 is TGTGCCAGCAGCCAAGAGCCAGGAGGGTACGAGCAGTACTTC. The encoded protein is CASSQEPGGYEQYF.

The chain combines TRBV6-1 with TRBJ2-5; TRBD2 agrees at 15 bases. With 5 bases clipped from V and 4 bases from J, the junction kept 2 bases outside the gene matches. In germline, CDR1 is MNHNS, CDR2 SASEGT. This CDR3 spans 15 amino acids. CDR3 nucleotide sequence: TGTGCCAGCAGTAGGGGACTAGCGGGGGGAGAGACCCAGTACTTC. Translation: CASSRGLAGGETQYF.

The chain links TRBV5-4 to TRBJ1-2, with 8 bases identical to TRBD1. The trim removed 4 bases at V and 8 bases at J, leaving 10 bases unmatched. The V gene's germline CDR1 is SGHNT and CDR2 YYREEE (reference sequence). This CDR3 spans 14 amino acids. CDR3 protein: CASSRVGQGEGYTF. CDR3 DNA: TGTGCCAGCAGCCGCGTCGGACAGGGTGAAGGCTACACCTTC.

This chain joins TRBV28 and TRBJ2-3, with D possibly TRBD1 on 6 matching bases. The V and J ends lost 8 bases and 6 bases respectively, with 18 bases between them. The length of the CDR3 is 14 residues. From germline, CDR1 is MDHEN and CDR2 SYDVKM. CDR3 protein: CASSNAGESDTQYF. The CDR3 DNA follows: TGTGCCAGCTCCAACGCAGGGGAATCCGATACGCAGTATTTT.

V usage is TRBV4-3 and J usage is TRBJ1-5; possibly TRBD1 for D (5 bases). Germline V lookup: CDR1 LGHNA, CDR2 YSLEER. V lost 0 bases and J 6 bases, leaving 12 bases between the germline ends. CDR3 length equals 15 residues. The CDR3 sequence: CASSQDQGARQPQHF. As DNA, the CDR3 is TGCGCCAGCAGCCAAGATCAAGGGGCCCGTCAGCCCCAGCATTTT.

This clone was counted a few times. V usage is TRBV18 and J usage is TRBJ1-6, with unresolved D. Germline CDR1 reads KGHSH; CDR2 reads LQKENI. This CDR3 has 14 amino acids. V lost 2 bases and J 6 bases, leaving 8 bases between the germline ends. The CDR3 region has the DNA TGTGCCAGCTCACCAGAGGGTACTAATTCACCCCTCCACTTT. This codes for CASSPEGTNSPLHF.

This chain joins TRBV5-1 and TRBJ2-7; 9 bases map to TRBD2. This CDR3 is 16 amino acids long. Germline values: CDR1 SGHRS, CDR2 YFSETQ. The V gene end was trimmed by 4 bases and the J gene end by 5 bases; junction bases not matched to a gene: 13. The chain's CDR3 is CASSAKGVSGSNEQYF. The DNA of the CDR3 is TGCGCCAGCAGCGCAAAAGGGGTTAGCGGGAGTAACGAGCAGTACTTC.

The chain employs TRBV19 and TRBJ2-3; 8 nucleotides agree with TRBD1. This CDR3 spans 13 amino acids. V shed 6 bases, J shed 1 base, and the junction held 0 bases outside the gene matches. CDR1 is LNHDA and CDR2 is SQIVND in the germline V gene (reference sequence). The DNA of the CDR3 is TGTGCCAGTAGGGACAGGGGCACAGATACGCAGTATTTT. Protein product: CASRDRGTDTQYF.

The V call is TRBV24-1, the J call TRBJ2-3, with 8 bases aligning to TRBD2. With V trimmed by 4 bases and J by 2 bases, 13 bases remained unmatched. CDR1 and CDR2 (germline): KGHDR, SFDVKD. The CDR3 is made up of 18 amino acids. CDR3: CATSDRLGREGLTDTQYF. In DNA, the CDR3 is TGTGCCACCAGTGACCGTTTGGGCCGGGAGGGCCTCACAGATACGCAGTATTTT.

The DNA of the CDR3 is TGCGCCAGCAGCAGGAGCGGGAGATCTAACTATGGCTACACCTTC. The encoded protein is CASSRSGRSNYGYTF. The V call is TRBV5-1, the J call TRBJ1-2; D remains unclear. This CDR3 is 15 amino acids long. Trimming left V 4 bases short and J 0 bases short, with 13 bases between. The germline V gene encodes CDR1 SGHRS and CDR2 YFSETQ.

The chain carries TRBV4-3 and TRBJ2-1; 9 bases are a match to TRBD1. Per the germline V gene, CDR1 is LGHNA and CDR2 is YSLEER. V gave up 3 bases and J gave up 10 bases; unmatched junction bases: 10. The CDR3 spans 15 residues. CDR3 amino acids: CASSHQDRGRSEQFF. CDR3 bases: TGCGCCAGCAGCCATCAGGACAGGGGACGATCGGAGCAGTTCTTC.

The genes are TRBV12-5 and TRBJ1-4; D gene unclear. The germline gives CDR1 LGHNT, CDR2 FRNRAP. The V gene lost 1 base and the J gene lost 3 bases, with 9 bases spanning the gap. This CDR3 spans 15 amino acids. The CDR3 sequence is CASGLGQVPNEKLFF. The CDR3 DNA sequence: TGTGCTAGTGGTTTGGGGCAGGTTCCTAATGAAAAACTGTTTTTT.

This chain connects TRBV7-2 to TRBJ2-7, with D perhaps TRBD1 (6 bases). Trimming left V 4 bases short and J 3 bases short, with 13 bases between. The CDR3 is 14 amino acids. Germline V gives CDR1 SGHTA, CDR2 FQGNSA. The CDR3 sequence: CASSSGRTVYEQYF. CDR3 sequence (DNA): TGTGCCAGCAGCTCGGGGCGGACAGTCTACGAGCAGTACTTC.

This sequence joins TRBV24-1 and TRBJ2-7, with 9 bases identical to TRBD1. This CDR3 is 16 amino acids long. Trimming took 7 bases from V and 2 from J; bases not matched to a gene: 11. The germline CDR1 and CDR2 sequences are KGHDR and SFDVKD. The CDR3 is CATSSGQGGAPYEQYF. The CDR3 nucleotides are TGTGCCACCAGCTCGGGACAGGGAGGCGCGCCCTACGAGCAGTACTTC.

V and J are TRBV28 and TRBJ1-2; 9 bases line up with TRBD1. The CDR3 contains 14 residues. V shed 5 bases, J shed 7 bases, and the junction held 8 bases outside the gene matches. The germline gives CDR1 MDHEN, CDR2 SYDVKM. CDR3 DNA: TGTGCCAGCAGTAAGGTGGGACAGGGTTTTGGCTACACCTTC. It specifies CASSKVGQGFGYTF.

The chain employs TRBV28 and TRBJ1-4; 9 bases map to TRBD1. The V and J ends lost 3 bases and 5 bases, in that order; junction bases with no gene match: 4. The CDR3 is 15 amino acids. Germline-derived CDR1 and CDR2 are MDHEN and SYDVKM. The CDR3 region is CASSFWTGANEKLFF. In DNA, the CDR3 is TGTGCCAGCAGTTTCTGGACAGGGGCGAATGAAAAACTGTTTTTT.

The chain has TRBV9 and TRBJ2-1; TRBD2 agrees at 9 bases. The CDR3 length is 15 residues. Germline values: CDR1 SGDLS, CDR2 YYNGEE. V lost 0 bases to trimming and J lost 7 bases; unmatched junction nucleotides: 5. The CDR3 bases are TGTGCCAGCAGCGTAGGACCAGCGGGAGGAAATGAGCAGTTCTTC. This sequence encodes CASSVGPAGGNEQFF.

The V gene is TRBV9, the J gene TRBJ2-3, with 10 bases aligning to TRBD1. Germline V gene data show CDR1 as SGDLS and CDR2 as YYNGEE. The CDR3 runs to 15 residues. Germline trimming cut 4 bases from V and 6 bases from J; bases unmatched to any gene: 8. Written as DNA, the CDR3 is TGTGCCAGCAGCACAGGGACAGGGGATTGGGATACGCAGTATTTT. Amino acids: CASSTGTGDWDTQYF.

This chain joins TRBV5-1 and TRBJ1-1, with D uncertain. Trimming pared 3 bases from V and 1 base from J, leaving 4 bases between. CDR1 is SGHRS, CDR2 YFSETQ, per germline. The CDR3 totals 12 residues. CDR3 nucleotide sequence: TGCGCCAGCAGCTCCCAGAACACTGAAGCTTTCTTT. Its translation is CASSSQNTEAFF.

The chain links TRBV11-2 to TRBJ2-3; TRBD1 agrees at 7 bases. Germline CDR1 and CDR2: SGHAT and FQNNGV. The CDR3 runs 14 residues. Germline trimming cut 3 bases from V and 2 bases from J; bases unmatched to any gene: 2. CDR3 DNA sequence: TGTGCCAGCAGCTTCGGACAGGTCACAGATACGCAGTATTTT. Translating gives CASSFGQVTDTQYF. Full variable domain (rest looked up from reference TRBV11-2 and TRBJ2-3): EAGVAQSPRYKIIEKRQSVAFWCNPISGHATLYWYQQILGQGPKLLIQFQNNGVVDDSQLPKDRFSAERLKGVDSTLKIQPAKLEDSAVYLCASSFGQVTDTQYFGPGTRLTVL.

The CDR3 reads CASSRSGQGLEKLFF. Here the CDR3 DNA reads TGTGCCAGCTCACGCTCGGGACAGGGTCTTGAAAAACTGTTTTTT. The genes are TRBV18 and TRBJ1-4; TRBD1 matches at 9 bases. From germline, CDR1 is KGHSH and CDR2 LQKENI. V shed 4 bases and J 7 bases; nucleotides not matched to a gene: 7. This CDR3 contains 15 residues.

This clone was seen many times. The V call is TRBV10-3, the J call TRBJ1-2; 9 bases map to TRBD1. V trimming: 0 bases; J trimming: 8 bases; junction bases outside the gene matches: 4. Per germline, CDR1 ENHRY and CDR2 SYGVKD. The CDR3 consists of 14 residues. CDR3 sequence (DNA): TGTGCCATCAGTGAGTCGACAGGGGGGAAAGGCTACACCTTC. Its translation is CAISESTGGKGYTF.